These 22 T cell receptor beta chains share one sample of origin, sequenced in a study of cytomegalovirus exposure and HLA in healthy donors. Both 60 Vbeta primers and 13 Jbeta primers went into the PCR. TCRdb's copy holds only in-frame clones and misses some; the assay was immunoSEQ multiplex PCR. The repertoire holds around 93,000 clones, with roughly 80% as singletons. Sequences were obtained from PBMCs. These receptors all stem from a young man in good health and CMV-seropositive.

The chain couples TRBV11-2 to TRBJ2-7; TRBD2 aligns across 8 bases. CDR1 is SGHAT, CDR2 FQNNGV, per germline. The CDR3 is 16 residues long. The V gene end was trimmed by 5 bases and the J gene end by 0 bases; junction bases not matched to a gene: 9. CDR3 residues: CASSIKTSAISYEQYF. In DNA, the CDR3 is TGTGCCAGCAGCATAAAGACTAGCGCCATCTCCTACGAGCAGTACTTC.

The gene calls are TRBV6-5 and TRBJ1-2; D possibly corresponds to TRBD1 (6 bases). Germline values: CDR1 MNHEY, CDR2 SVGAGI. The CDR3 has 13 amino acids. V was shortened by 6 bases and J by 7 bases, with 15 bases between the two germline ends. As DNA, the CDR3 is TGTGCCAGCAGAATGACTACAGGGTTTGGCTACACCTTC. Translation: CASRMTTGFGYTF.

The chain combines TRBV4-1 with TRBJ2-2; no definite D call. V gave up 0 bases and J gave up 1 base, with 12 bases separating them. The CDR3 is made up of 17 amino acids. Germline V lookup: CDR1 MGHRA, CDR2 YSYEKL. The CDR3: CASSQDAYPGNTGELFF. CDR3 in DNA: TGCGCCAGCAGCCAAGATGCGTACCCTGGGAACACCGGGGAGCTGTTTTTT.

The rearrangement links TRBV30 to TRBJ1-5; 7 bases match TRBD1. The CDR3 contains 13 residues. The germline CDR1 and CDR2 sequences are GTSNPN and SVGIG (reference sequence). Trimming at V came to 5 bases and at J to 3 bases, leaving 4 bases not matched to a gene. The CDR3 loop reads CAWGTDHNQPQHF. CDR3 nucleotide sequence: TGTGCCTGGGGGACAGATCACAATCAGCCCCAGCATTTT.

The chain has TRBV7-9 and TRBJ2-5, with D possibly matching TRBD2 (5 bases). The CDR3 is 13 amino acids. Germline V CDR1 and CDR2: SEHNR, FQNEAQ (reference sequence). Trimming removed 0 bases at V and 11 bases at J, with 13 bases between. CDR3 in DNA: TGTGCCAGCAGCTTAGCCCGGGCTAGGGAGCAGTACTTC. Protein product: CASSLARAREQYF.

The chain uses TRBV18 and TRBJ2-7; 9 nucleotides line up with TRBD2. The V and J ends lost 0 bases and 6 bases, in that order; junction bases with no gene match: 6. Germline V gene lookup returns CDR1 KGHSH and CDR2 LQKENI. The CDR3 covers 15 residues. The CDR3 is CASSPPPGLASEQYF. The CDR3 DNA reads TGTGCCAGCTCACCACCCCCGGGACTAGCATCCGAGCAGTACTTC.

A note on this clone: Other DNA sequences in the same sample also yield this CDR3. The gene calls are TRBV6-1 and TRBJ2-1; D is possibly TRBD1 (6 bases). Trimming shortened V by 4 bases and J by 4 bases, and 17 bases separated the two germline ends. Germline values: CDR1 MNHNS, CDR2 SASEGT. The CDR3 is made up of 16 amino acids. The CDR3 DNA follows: TGTGCCAGCAGTGGGGCCGTGGGACAAGTATACAATGAGCAGTTCTTC. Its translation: CASSGAVGQVYNEQFF.

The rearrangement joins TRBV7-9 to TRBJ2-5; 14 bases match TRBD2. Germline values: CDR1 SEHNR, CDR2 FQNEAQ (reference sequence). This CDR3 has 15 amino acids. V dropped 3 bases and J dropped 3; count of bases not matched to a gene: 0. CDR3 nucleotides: TGTGCCAGCAGCTTGGGACTAGCGGGAGAAGAGACCCAGTACTTC. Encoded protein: CASSLGLAGEETQYF.

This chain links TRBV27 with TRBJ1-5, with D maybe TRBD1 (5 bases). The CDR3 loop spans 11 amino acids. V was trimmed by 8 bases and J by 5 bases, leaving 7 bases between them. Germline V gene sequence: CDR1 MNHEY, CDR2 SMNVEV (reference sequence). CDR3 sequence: CASGGYQPQHF. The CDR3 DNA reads TGTGCCAGCGGGGGGTATCAGCCCCAGCATTTT.

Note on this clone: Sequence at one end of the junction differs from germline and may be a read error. CDR3 bases: TGTTCCAGCAGCTTAAGGGGTTACGAGCAGTACTTC. Its translation is CSSSLRGYEQYF. The chain uses TRBV7-9 and TRBJ2-5, with D tentatively TRBD1 (5 bases). The tail of the sequence fits TRBJ2-7 better, so the J call may be wrong. CDR1 and CDR2 (germline): SEHNR, FQNEAQ (reference sequence). CDR3 length: 12 residues.

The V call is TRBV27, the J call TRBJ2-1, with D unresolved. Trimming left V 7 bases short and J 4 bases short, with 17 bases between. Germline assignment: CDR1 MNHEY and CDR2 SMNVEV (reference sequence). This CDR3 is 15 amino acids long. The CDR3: CASTQIGSSYNEQFF. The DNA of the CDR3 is TGTGCCAGCACCCAAATCGGGTCTAGTTACAATGAGCAGTTCTTC.

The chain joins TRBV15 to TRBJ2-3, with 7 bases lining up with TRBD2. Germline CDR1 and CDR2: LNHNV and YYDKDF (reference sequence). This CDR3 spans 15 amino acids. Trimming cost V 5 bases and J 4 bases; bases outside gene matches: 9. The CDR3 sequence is CATSLPGGVPDTQYF. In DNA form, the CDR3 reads TGTGCCACCAGCTTACCGGGAGGCGTCCCAGATACGCAGTATTTT. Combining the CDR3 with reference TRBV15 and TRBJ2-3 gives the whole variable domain DAMVIQNPRYQVTQFGKPVTLSCSQTLNHNVMYWYQQKSSQAPKLLFHYYDKDFNNEADTPDNFQSRRPNTSFCFLDIRSPGLGDTAMYLCATSLPGGVPDTQYFGPGTRLTVL.

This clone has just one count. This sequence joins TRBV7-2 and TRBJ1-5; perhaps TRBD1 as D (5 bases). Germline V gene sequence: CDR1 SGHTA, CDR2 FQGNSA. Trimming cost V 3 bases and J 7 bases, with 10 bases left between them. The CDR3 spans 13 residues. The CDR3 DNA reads TGTGCCAGCAGCTTTGACAGCTGGCAGCCCCAGCATTTT. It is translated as CASSFDSWQPQHF.

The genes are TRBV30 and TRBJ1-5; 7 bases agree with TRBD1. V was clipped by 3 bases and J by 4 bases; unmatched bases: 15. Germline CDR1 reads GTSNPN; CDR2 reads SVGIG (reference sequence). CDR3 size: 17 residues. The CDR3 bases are TGTGCCTGGAGCCTTGGAGCCGACAGGGCGAGGAATCAGCCCCAGCATTTT. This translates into CAWSLGADRARNQPQHF.

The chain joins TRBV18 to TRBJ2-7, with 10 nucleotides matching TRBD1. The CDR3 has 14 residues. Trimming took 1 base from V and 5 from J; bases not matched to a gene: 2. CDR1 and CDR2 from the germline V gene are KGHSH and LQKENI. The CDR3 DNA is TGTGCCAGCTCACCACGACAGGGGGCCCACGAGCAGTACTTC. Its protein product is CASSPRQGAHEQYF.

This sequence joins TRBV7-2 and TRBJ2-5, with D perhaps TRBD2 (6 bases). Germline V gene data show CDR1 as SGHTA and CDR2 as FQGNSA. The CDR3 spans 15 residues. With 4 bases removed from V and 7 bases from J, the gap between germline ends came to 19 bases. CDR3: CASSSTEAGSGTQYF. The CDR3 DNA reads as TGTGCCAGCAGCTCTACTGAGGCGGGGTCAGGGACCCAGTACTTC.

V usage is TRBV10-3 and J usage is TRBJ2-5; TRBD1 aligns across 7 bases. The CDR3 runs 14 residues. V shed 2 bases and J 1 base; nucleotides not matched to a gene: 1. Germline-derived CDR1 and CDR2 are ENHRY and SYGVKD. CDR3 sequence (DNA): TGTGCCATCAGTGAGGAGGGGGCCCAAGAGACCCAGTACTTC. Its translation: CAISEEGAQETQYF.

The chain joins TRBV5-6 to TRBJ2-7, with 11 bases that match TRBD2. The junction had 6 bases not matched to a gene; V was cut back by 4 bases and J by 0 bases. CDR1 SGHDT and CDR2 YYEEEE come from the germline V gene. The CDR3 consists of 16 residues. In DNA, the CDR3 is TGTGCCAGCAGCCCGGGACTAGCGGAGAGCTCCTACGAGCAGTACTTC. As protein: CASSPGLAESSYEQYF.

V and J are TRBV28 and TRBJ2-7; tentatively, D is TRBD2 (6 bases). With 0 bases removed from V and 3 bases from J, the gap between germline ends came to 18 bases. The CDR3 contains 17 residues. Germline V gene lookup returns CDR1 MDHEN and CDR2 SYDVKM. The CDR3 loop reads CASSLWVGSAGFYEQYF. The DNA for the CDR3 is TGTGCCAGCAGTTTATGGGTCGGGAGTGCGGGGTTCTACGAGCAGTACTTC.

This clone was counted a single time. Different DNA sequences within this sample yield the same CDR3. CDR3 amino acids: CASSRGTGGRETQYF. The CDR3 coding sequence is TGCGCCAGCAGCCGCGGGACAGGGGGAAGGGAGACCCAGTACTTC. This sequence joins TRBV5-1 and TRBJ2-5, with 11 bases that match TRBD1. CDR1 SGHRS and CDR2 YFSETQ come from the germline V gene. There are 15 residues in the CDR3. The junction had 7 bases not matched to a gene; V was cut back by 4 bases and J by 5 bases. Filled out from reference TRBV5-1 and TRBJ2-5, the complete variable domain reads KAGVTQTPRYLIKTRGQQVTLSCSPISGHRSVSWYQQTPGQGLQFLFEYFSETQRNKGNFPGRFSGRQFSNSRSEMNVSTLELGDSALYLCASSRGTGGRETQYFGPGTRLLVL.

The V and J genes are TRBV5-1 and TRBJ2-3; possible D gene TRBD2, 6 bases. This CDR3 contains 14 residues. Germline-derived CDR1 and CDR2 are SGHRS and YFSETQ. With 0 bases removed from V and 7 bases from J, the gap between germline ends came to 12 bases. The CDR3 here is CASSLDSGRNTQYF. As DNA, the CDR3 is TGCGCCAGCAGCTTGGACAGTGGGAGGAATACGCAGTATTTT.

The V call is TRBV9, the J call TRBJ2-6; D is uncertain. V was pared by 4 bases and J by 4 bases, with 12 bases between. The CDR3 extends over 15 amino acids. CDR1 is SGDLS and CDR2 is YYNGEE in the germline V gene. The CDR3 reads CASSSRNSGANVLTF. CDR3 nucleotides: TGTGCCAGCAGCAGCAGGAATTCAGGGGCCAACGTCCTGACTTTC. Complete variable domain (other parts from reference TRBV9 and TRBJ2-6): DSGVTQTPKHLITATGQRVTLRCSPRSGDLSVYWYQQSLDQGLQFLIQYYNGEERAKGNILERFSAQQFPDLHSELNLSSLELGDSALYFCASSSRNSGANVLTFGAGSRLTVL.